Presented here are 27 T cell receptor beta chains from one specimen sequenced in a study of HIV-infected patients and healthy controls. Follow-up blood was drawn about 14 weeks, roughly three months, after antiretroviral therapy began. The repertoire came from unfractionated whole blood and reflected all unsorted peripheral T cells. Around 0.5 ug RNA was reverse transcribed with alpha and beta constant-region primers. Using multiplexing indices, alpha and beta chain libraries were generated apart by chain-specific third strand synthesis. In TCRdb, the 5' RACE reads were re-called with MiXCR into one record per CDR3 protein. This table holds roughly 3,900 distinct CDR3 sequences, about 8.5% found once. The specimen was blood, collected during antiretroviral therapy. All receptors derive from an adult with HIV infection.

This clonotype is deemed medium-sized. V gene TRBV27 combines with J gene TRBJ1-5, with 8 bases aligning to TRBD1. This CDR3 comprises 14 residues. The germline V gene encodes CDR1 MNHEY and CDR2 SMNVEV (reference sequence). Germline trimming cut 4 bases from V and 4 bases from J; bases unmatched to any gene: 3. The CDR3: CASSSGQGNQPQHF. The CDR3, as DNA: TGTGCCAGCAGTTCCGGACAGGGTAATCAGCCCCAGCATTTT.

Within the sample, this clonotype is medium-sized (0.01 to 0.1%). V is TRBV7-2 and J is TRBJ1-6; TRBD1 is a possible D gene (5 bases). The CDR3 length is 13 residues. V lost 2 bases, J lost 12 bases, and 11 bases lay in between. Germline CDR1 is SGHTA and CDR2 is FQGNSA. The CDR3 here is CASSLPPTVPLHF. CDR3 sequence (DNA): TGTGCCAGCAGCTTACCGCCGACAGTACCCCTCCACTTT. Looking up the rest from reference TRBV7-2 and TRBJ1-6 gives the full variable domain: GAGVSQSPSNKVTEKGKDVELRCDPISGHTALYWYRQSLGQGLEFLIYFQGNSAPDKSGLPSDRFSAERTGGSVSTLTIQRTQQEDSAVYLCASSLPPTVPLHFGNGTRLTVT.

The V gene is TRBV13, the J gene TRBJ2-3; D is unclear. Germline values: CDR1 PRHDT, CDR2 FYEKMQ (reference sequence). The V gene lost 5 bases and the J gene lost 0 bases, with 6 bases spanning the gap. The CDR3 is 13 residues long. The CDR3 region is CASSRRSTDTQYF. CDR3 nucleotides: TGTGCCAGCAGCCGCCGAAGCACAGATACGCAGTATTTT.

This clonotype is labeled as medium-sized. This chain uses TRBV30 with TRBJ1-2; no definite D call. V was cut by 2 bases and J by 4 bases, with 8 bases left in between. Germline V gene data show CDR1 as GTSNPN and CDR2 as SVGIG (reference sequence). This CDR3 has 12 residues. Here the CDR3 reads CAWSTDSYGYTF. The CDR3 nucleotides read TGTGCCTGGAGTACGGACTCCTATGGCTACACCTTC.

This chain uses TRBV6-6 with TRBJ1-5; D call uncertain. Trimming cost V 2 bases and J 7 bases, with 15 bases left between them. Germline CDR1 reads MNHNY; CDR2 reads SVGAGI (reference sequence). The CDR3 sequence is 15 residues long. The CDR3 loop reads CASSYGLRVWQPQHF. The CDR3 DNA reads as TGTGCCAGCAGTTACGGTTTGAGGGTCTGGCAGCCCCAGCATTTT.

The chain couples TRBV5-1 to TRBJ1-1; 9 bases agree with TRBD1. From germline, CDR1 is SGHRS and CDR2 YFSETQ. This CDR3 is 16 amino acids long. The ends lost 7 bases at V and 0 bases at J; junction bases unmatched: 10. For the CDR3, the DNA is TGCGCCAGCTTGGCGGGACAGGGAAACATGAACACTGAAGCTTTCTTT. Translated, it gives CASLAGQGNMNTEAFF.

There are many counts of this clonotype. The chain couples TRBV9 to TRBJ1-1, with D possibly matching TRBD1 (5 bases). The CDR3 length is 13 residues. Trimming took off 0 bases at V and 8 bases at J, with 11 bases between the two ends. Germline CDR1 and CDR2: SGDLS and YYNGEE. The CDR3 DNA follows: TGTGCCAGCAGCGTAGATAAAGGGGAGGAAGCTTTCTTT. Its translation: CASSVDKGEEAFF.

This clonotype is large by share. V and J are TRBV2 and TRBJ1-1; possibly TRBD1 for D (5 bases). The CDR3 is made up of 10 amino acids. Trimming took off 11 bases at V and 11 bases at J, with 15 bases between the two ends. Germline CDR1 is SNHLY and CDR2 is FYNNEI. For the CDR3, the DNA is TGTGCCGTGAGACTTGGGGACGCTTTCTTT. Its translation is CAVRLGDAFF.

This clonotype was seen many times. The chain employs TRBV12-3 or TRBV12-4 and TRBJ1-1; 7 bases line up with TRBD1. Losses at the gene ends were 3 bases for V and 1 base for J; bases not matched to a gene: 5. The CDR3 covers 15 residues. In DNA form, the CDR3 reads TGTGCCAGCAGTTTGCAGGGGGTTCGGAACACTGAAGCTTTCTTT. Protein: CASSLQGVRNTEAFF.

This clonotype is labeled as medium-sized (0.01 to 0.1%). The CDR3 protein is CATGGTGQVRSNQPQHF. Here the CDR3 DNA reads TGTGCCACCGGGGGGACAGGGCAAGTTCGAAGCAATCAGCCCCAGCATTTT. The chain employs TRBV15 and TRBJ1-5, with 9 bases that match TRBD1. Losses at the gene ends were 8 bases for V and 1 base for J; bases not matched to a gene: 12. This CDR3 has 17 residues. Germline values: CDR1 LNHNV, CDR2 YYDKDF (reference sequence).

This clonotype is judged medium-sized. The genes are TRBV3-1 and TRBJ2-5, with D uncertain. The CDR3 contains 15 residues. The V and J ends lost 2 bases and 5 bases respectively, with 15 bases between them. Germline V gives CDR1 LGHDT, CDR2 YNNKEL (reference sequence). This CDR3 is CASSQNAVSKETQYF. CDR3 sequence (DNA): TGTGCCAGCAGCCAAAACGCAGTGTCTAAGGAGACCCAGTACTTC.

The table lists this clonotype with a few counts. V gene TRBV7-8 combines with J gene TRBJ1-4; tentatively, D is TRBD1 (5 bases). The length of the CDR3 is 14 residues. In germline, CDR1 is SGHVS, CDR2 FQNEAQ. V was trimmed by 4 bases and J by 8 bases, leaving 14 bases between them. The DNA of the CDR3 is TGTGCCAGCAGCTCGGCAGGGAGGGCAGAAAAACTGTTTTTT. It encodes CASSSAGRAEKLFF.

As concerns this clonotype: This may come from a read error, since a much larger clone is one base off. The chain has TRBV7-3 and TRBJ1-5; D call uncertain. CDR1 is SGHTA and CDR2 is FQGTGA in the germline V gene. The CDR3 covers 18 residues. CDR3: CASSHKKLTKIGLAPRHF. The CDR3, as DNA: TGTGCCAGCAGCCACAAAAAATTGACAAAGATTGGCCTCGCGCCCCGGCATTTT.

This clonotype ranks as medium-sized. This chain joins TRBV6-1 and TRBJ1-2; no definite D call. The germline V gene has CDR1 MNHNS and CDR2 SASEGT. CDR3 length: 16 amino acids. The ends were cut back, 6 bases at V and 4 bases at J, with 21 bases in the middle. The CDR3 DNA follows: TGTGCCAGCAGACCTCCTGGCGCCAATAAAGGCTATGGCTACACCTTC. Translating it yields CASRPPGANKGYGYTF.

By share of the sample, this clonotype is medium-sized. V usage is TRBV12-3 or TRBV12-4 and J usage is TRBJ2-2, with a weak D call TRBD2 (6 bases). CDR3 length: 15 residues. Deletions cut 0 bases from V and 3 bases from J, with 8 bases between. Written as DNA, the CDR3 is TGTGCCAGCAGTTTAGCGCGGGACTACACCGGGGAGCTGTTTTTT. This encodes CASSLARDYTGELFF.

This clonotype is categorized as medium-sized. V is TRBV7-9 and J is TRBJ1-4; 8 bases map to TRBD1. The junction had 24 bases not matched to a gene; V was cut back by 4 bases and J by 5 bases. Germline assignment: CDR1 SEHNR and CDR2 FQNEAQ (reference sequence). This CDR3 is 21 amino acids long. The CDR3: CASSSFARDRQIPLLNEKLFF. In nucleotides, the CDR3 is TGTGCCAGCAGCTCCTTCGCCCGGGACAGGCAAATTCCACTTCTAAATGAAAAACTGTTTTTT.

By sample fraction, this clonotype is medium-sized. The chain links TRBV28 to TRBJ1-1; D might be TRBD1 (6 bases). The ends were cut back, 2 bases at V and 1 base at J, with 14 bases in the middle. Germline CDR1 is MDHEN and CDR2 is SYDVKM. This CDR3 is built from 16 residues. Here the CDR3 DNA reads TGTGCCAGCAGTTTAAATCCGGGGGCCGGGAACACTGAAGCTTTCTTT. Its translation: CASSLNPGAGNTEAFF.

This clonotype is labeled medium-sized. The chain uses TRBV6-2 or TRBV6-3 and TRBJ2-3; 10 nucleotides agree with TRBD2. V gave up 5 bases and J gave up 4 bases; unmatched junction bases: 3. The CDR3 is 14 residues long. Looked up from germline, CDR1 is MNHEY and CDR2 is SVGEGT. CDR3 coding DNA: TGTGCCAGCAGTAGCGGGGGGGCCTCAGATACGCAGTATTTT. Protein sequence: CASSSGGASDTQYF.

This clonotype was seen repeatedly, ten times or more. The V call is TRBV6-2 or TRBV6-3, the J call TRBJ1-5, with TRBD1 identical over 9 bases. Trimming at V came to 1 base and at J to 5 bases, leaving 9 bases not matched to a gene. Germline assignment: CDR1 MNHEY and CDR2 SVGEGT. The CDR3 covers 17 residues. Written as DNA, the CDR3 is TGTGCCAGCAGTTACTATCCGGGCCGACAGGGGGATCAGCCCCAGCATTTT. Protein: CASSYYPGRQGDQPQHF.

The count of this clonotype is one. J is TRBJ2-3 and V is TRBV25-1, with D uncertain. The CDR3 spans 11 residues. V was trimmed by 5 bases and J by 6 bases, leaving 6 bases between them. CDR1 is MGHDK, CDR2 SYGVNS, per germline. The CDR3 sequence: CASSLGDTQYF. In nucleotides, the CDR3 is TGTGCCAGCAGTCTAGGGGATACGCAGTATTTT.

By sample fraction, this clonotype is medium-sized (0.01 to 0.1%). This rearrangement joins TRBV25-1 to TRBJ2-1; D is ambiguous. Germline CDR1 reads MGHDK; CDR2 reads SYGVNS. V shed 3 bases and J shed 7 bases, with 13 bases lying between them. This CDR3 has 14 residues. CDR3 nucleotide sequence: TGTGCCAGCAGTGATGCGTCTCTCCGAAATGAGCAGTTCTTC. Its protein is CASSDASLRNEQFF.

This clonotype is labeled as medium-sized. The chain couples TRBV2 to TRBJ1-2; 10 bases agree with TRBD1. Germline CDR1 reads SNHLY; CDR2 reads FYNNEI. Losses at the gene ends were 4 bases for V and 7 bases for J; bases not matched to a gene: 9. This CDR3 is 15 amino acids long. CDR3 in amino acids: CASSGRDRGWGGYTF. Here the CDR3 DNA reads TGTGCCAGCAGTGGACGGGACAGGGGTTGGGGTGGCTACACCTTC.

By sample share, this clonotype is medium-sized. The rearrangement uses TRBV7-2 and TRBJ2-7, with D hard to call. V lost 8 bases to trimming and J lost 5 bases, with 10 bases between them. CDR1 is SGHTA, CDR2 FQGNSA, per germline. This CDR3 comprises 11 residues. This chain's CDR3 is CASAERHEQYF. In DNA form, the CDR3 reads TGTGCCAGCGCCGAGAGACACGAGCAGTACTTC.

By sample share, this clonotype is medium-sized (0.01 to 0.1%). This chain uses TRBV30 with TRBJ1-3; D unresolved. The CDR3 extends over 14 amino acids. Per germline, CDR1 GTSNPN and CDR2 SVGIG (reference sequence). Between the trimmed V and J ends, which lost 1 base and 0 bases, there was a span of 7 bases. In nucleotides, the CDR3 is TGTGCCTGGAGTGAACCGGGCTCTGGAAACACCATATATTTT. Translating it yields CAWSEPGSGNTIYF.

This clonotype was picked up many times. Here the CDR3 DNA reads TGTGCCAGCAGTGGGGGATCGACAGATACGCAGTATTTT. Its translation is CASSGGSTDTQYF. V usage is TRBV25-1 and J usage is TRBJ2-3; D is unresolved. The CDR3 runs to 13 residues. The V gene lost 4 bases and the J gene lost 3 bases, with 8 bases spanning the gap. Germline assignment: CDR1 MGHDK and CDR2 SYGVNS.

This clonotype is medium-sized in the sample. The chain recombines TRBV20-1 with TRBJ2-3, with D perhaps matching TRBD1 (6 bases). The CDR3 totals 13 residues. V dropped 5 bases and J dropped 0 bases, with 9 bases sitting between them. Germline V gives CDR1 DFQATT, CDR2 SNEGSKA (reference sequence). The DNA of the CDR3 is TGCAGTGCTTACGGGACAAGCACAGATACGCAGTATTTT. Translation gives CSAYGTSTDTQYF.

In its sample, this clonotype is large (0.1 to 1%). The CDR3 DNA reads TGTGCCAGCAGTTATAGCGGTTTTAATGAGCAGTTCTTC. It yields the protein CASSYSGFNEQFF. The chain couples TRBV6-6 to TRBJ2-1, with D possibly TRBD2 on 6 matching bases. The CDR3 is 13 residues long. V was clipped by 3 bases and J by 7 bases, with 10 bases between them. Germline values: CDR1 MNHNY, CDR2 SVGAGI (reference sequence).